Listed here are 14 T cell receptor beta chains from one sample, sequenced in a study of molecular identifiers for immune sequencing clone quantification. MiXCR was run by TCRdb on the PCR reads, yielding one entry per CDR3 protein. Of 85,000 to 90,000 distinct CDR3 sequences in the sample, more than 20% were seen once. The sample consisted of naive CD8+ T cells from blood, with Jurkat cell RNA spiked in. The subset: FACS-sorted CD8+CD4-CCR7+CD45RA+ naive T cells. The source is a human donor in good health. Some libraries in this study had Jurkat cell RNA spiked in.

Regarding this clonotype: A much larger clone lies one base from this, so it may be a read error. The V gene is TRBV27, the J gene TRBJ2-7, with a weak D call TRBD2 (5 bases). Germline CDR1 reads MNHEY; CDR2 reads SMNVEV (reference sequence). With 6 bases removed from V and 0 bases from J, the gap between germline ends came to 15 bases. CDR3 size: 15 residues. The CDR3 protein is CASRPPSPSSYEQYF. The CDR3 DNA reads as TGTGCCAGCAGACCGCCTAGCCCGAGCTCCTACGAGCAGTACTTC.

The chain links TRBV27 to TRBJ2-1; D not certain. Deletions cut 6 bases from V and 15 bases from J, with 15 bases between. The CDR3 consists of 11 residues. CDR1 and CDR2 from the germline V gene are MNHEY and SMNVEV (reference sequence). The chain's CDR3 is CASSTYNAPFF. The CDR3 DNA sequence: TGTGCCAGCAGCACCTACAATGCGCCGTTCTTC.

This chain uses TRBV6-4 with TRBJ2-1, with 7 bases matching TRBD2. The CDR3 has 16 amino acids. Germline V gene sequence: CDR1 MRHNA, CDR2 SNTAGT. J lost 2 bases, V lost 0 bases, and 4 bases had no gene match. The DNA of the CDR3 is TGTGCCAGCAGTGACTCGCAAGGGAGGGCCTACAATGAGCAGTTCTTC. It yields the protein CASSDSQGRAYNEQFF.

This chain links TRBV19 with TRBJ2-7, with TRBD2 as a possible D gene (6 bases). Between the trimmed V and J ends, which lost 7 bases and 3 bases, there was a span of 16 bases. Per germline, CDR1 LNHDA and CDR2 SQIVND (reference sequence). This CDR3 is built from 14 residues. CDR3 region: CASNPGSDYYEQYF. DNA of the CDR3: TGTGCCAGTAATCCCGGGAGTGATTACTACGAGCAGTACTTC.

The chain recombines TRBV6-6 with TRBJ2-3; D possibly uses TRBD1 or TRBD2 (5 bases each). V was trimmed by 1 base and J by 1 base, leaving 12 bases between them. Per germline, CDR1 MNHNY and CDR2 SVGAGI (reference sequence). CDR3 length: 16 residues. CDR3 bases: TGTGCCAGCAGTTACTTTGGGGGTGAGGGCACAGATACGCAGTATTTT. Translating it yields CASSYFGGEGTDTQYF.

This clonotype was detected many times. This chain uses TRBV20-1 with TRBJ2-7, with D maybe TRBD1 (6 bases). Trimming took 1 base from V and 3 from J, leaving 25 bases between them. In germline, CDR1 is DFQATT, CDR2 SNEGSKA (reference sequence). The CDR3 sequence is 18 residues long. CDR3 bases: TGCAGTGCTAGAGGGACCCTAGCCGGGACACGGTGGAGCTACGAGCAGTACTTC. Protein product: CSARGTLAGTRWSYEQYF.

This clonotype appeared a few times. This chain links TRBV12-3 or TRBV12-4 with TRBJ2-1, with unresolved D. This CDR3 is 14 amino acids long. V was trimmed by 3 bases and J by 7 bases, leaving 13 bases between them. In DNA, the CDR3 is TGTGCCAGCAGTTTTAGGCTCACGGGTAATGAGCAGTTCTTC. Protein product: CASSFRLTGNEQFF.

This clonotype has ten or more counts. The chain links TRBV19 to TRBJ2-7; D is tentatively TRBD1 or TRBD2 (5 bases each). Per the germline V gene, CDR1 is LNHDA and CDR2 is SQIVND (reference sequence). The length of the CDR3 is 14 residues. Trimming took 3 bases from V and 2 from J, leaving 11 bases between them. Here the CDR3 DNA reads TGTGCCAGTAGTATCCGGGACGGAACCTACGAGCAGTACTTC. This codes for CASSIRDGTYEQYF.

The chain recombines TRBV3-1 with TRBJ1-5; D gene uncertain. V lost 1 base to trimming and J lost 0 bases, with 10 bases between them. From germline, CDR1 is LGHDT and CDR2 YNNKEL (reference sequence). The CDR3 is 16 amino acids. The CDR3 DNA follows: TGTGCCAGCAGCCAAGTATCCGGGTATAGCAATCAGCCCCAGCATTTT. It encodes CASSQVSGYSNQPQHF.

This clonotype was observed many times. CDR3 DNA: TGTGCCAGCAGCTTAGCCCAGACTAGCACAGATACGCAGTATTTT. Its protein product is CASSLAQTSTDTQYF. V gene TRBV7-2 combines with J gene TRBJ2-3; no clear D gene. The V end was cut by 0 bases, the J end by 0 bases, with 7 bases between. The CDR3 runs 15 residues. Germline V gene lookup returns CDR1 SGHTA and CDR2 FQGNSA.

This clonotype was counted a few times. The chain carries TRBV27 and TRBJ2-7, with no clear D. Germline V CDR1 and CDR2: MNHEY, SMNVEV (reference sequence). The CDR3 spans 14 residues. Trimming left V 1 base short and J 5 bases short, with 12 bases between. The DNA for the CDR3 is TGTGCCAGCAGTTTATGGGTGGGCGGCGACGAGCAGTACTTC. Protein product: CASSLWVGGDEQYF.

The rearrangement links TRBV2 to TRBJ2-3; D is ambiguous. CDR3 length equals 13 residues. Germline values: CDR1 SNHLY, CDR2 FYNNEI. Trimming stripped 6 bases from V and 6 bases from J, with 13 bases between. This chain's CDR3 is CASRAESWDTQYF. In nucleotides, the CDR3 is TGTGCCAGCAGGGCTGAGAGTTGGGATACGCAGTATTTT.

This clonotype was recorded at least ten times. The rearrangement links TRBV7-6 to TRBJ2-3; either TRBD1 or TRBD2 may fit D (6 bases each). The CDR3 has 16 amino acids. The V gene lost 0 bases and the J gene lost 2 bases, with 12 bases spanning the gap. Germline V gene lookup returns CDR1 SGHVS and CDR2 FNYEAQ. CDR3 DNA: TGTGCCAGCAGCTTAGCGGAAGGGGGGTTCACAGATACGCAGTATTTT. Translation gives CASSLAEGGFTDTQYF.

A note on this clonotype: It may be a read error: a sequence one base away is much more abundant. The DNA of the CDR3 is TGTGCCAGCAGCCAAGATCGGGGGACAGGCTATGGCTACGCCTTC. This encodes CASSQDRGTGYGYAF. The V call is TRBV3-1, the J call TRBJ1-2; 8 positions agree with TRBD1. The germline V gene encodes CDR1 LGHDT and CDR2 YNNKEL (reference sequence). This CDR3 is built from 15 residues.